This T cell receptor (beta chain) was captured in a study of T cell responses to AZD1222 COVID-19 vaccine. Findings and limits, study-wide: Spike regions recognized by vaccine-associated CD4 TCRs spanned the protein, led by 160-218 and 743-854. Unmutated variant regions are reportedly the target of nearly half of TCRs that are spike-specific. White British donors predominated, females outnumbered males, and clonal diversity was possibly underestimated.

Worth noting for this clone: Antigen unknown.

Produced via immunoSEQ multiplex PCR; TCRdb's table is partial and in-frame only. This sample has around 130,000 clones, with approximately 90% found just once. This sequence originates from an adult in good health. The sample consisted of peripheral blood, taken on day 0 of AZD1222 vaccination.

CDR3 residues: CASSVGLAGEVGETQYF. The CDR3 DNA reads as TGTGCCAGCAGCGTCGGACTAGCGGGAGAAGTTGGTGAGACCCAGTACTTC. This chain joins TRBV7-8 and TRBJ2-5, with TRBD2 identical over 13 bases. Per the germline V gene, CDR1 is SGHVS and CDR2 is FQNEAQ. V shed 5 bases and J 5 bases; nucleotides not matched to a gene: 11. The CDR3 loop spans 17 amino acids. Filled out from reference TRBV7-8 and TRBJ2-5, the complete variable domain reads GAGVSQSPRYKVAKRGQDVALRCDPISGHVSLFWYQQALGQGPEFLTYFQNEAQLDKSGLPSDRFFAERPEGSVSTLKIQRTQQEDSAVYLCASSVGLAGEVGETQYFGPGTRLLVL.